One and the same sample provided the 4 T cell receptor beta chains below, sequenced in a study of blood T cell repertoires in COVID-19. TCRdb's copy holds only in-frame clones and misses some; the assay was immunoSEQ multiplex PCR. The sample has approximately 350,000 clones; around 89% are singletons. Sequenced input: PBMCs or T cells enriched from blood (not recorded which). Receptors were obtained from a young man who had recovered from COVID-19.

The rearrangement uses TRBV5-1 and TRBJ2-1; D unclear. Between the trimmed V and J ends, which lost 0 bases and 0 bases, there was a span of 7 bases. The CDR3 length is 15 residues. Germline V gene data show CDR1 as SGHRS and CDR2 as YFSETQ. This chain's CDR3 is CASSLAQSSYNEQFF. In nucleotides, the CDR3 is TGCGCCAGCAGCTTGGCACAGAGCTCCTACAATGAGCAGTTCTTC.

The J gene is TRBJ2-1, the V gene TRBV5-1; 7 nucleotides agree with TRBD1. The CDR3 is made up of 14 amino acids. Trimming removed 5 bases from V and 2 bases from J; junction bases left unmatched: 4. Germline V gene lookup returns CDR1 SGHRS and CDR2 YFSETQ. CDR3 nucleotide sequence: TGCGCCAGCAGAGCCGGGACAGCCTACAATGAGCAGTTCTTC. Protein product: CASRAGTAYNEQFF.

V usage is TRBV28 and J usage is TRBJ1-4; D is possibly TRBD1 (6 bases). V was pared by 5 bases and J by 5 bases, with 15 bases between. The CDR3 contains 15 residues. CDR1 MDHEN and CDR2 SYDVKM come from the germline V gene. CDR3 DNA: TGTGCCAGCAGTACCCCAGGGGCCGCAAATGAAAAACTGTTTTTT. It specifies CASSTPGAANEKLFF.

Here the CDR3 DNA reads TGCAGCGTTGAAGATGACAGGGACGAGCAGTACTTC. This sequence encodes CSVEDDRDEQYF. V gene TRBV29-1 combines with J gene TRBJ2-7; 7 bases fit TRBD1. V lost 0 bases to trimming and J lost 5 bases; unmatched junction nucleotides: 1. The CDR3 is made up of 12 amino acids. CDR1 and CDR2 from the germline V gene are SQVTM and ANQGSEA.